The 28 T cell receptor beta chains below all came from one sample that was sequenced in a study of T cell responses to AZD1222 COVID-19 vaccine. Profiling relied on immunoSEQ multiplex PCR, and the TCRdb table lists in-frame clones only, not all of them. The data hold 75,000 to 100,000 clones, with about 88% observed a single time. Here the sequenced sample was peripheral blood, taken on day 0 of AZD1222 vaccination. The receptors here all came from an adult in good health.

The rearrangement joins TRBV6-5 to TRBJ1-2; no clear D. The CDR3 consists of 15 residues. V was shortened by 5 bases and J by 4 bases, with 17 bases between the two germline ends. From germline, CDR1 is MNHEY and CDR2 SVGAGI. CDR3 protein: CASSPDAGSIYGYTF. CDR3 in DNA: TGTGCCAGCAGTCCTGACGCCGGGTCTATCTATGGCTACACCTTC.

This rearrangement joins TRBV6-5 to TRBJ2-1, with TRBD1 as a possible D gene (6 bases). Trimming pared 4 bases from V and 8 bases from J, leaving 12 bases between. The CDR3 consists of 13 residues. Germline V gives CDR1 MNHEY, CDR2 SVGAGI. The CDR3 DNA reads as TGTGCCAGCAGTTTTAGACAGGACCATGAGCAGTTCTTC. Encoded protein: CASSFRQDHEQFF.

The chain employs TRBV7-9 and TRBJ2-7, with D uncertain. Germline-derived CDR1 and CDR2 are SEHNR and FQNEAQ (reference sequence). The CDR3 is 13 residues long. V was trimmed by 1 base and J by 2 bases, leaving 6 bases between them. CDR3 in DNA: TGTGCCAGCAGCTTAGAAAACACCTACGAGCAGTACTTC. Translation gives CASSLENTYEQYF.

The chain has TRBV14 and TRBJ2-7; D is unresolved. Germline V gene lookup returns CDR1 SGHDN and CDR2 FVKESK. The germline V and J ends were trimmed by 0 bases and 6 bases, with 15 bases remaining between them. CDR3 length equals 15 residues. CDR3 residues: CASSQDGRAASEQYF. In nucleotides, the CDR3 is TGTGCCAGCAGCCAAGATGGAAGGGCGGCGTCCGAGCAGTACTTC.

This sequence joins TRBV10-3 and TRBJ2-7; 9 nucleotides match TRBD1. The CDR3 extends over 15 amino acids. V lost 6 bases, J lost 4 bases, and 10 bases stayed unmatched. Germline V lookup: CDR1 ENHRY, CDR2 SYGVKD. The CDR3 DNA reads as TGTGCCATCAGAGCTCCGGGACAGGGCATATACGAGCAGTACTTC. Its translation: CAIRAPGQGIYEQYF.

The chain recombines TRBV28 with TRBJ1-2, with D uncertain. CDR3 length: 12 amino acids. Germline lookup yields CDR1 MDHEN and CDR2 SYDVKM. Between the trimmed V and J ends, which lost 4 bases and 4 bases, there was a span of 7 bases. The DNA for the CDR3 is TGTGCCAGCAGTTGGCAGTTCTATGGCTACACCTTC. It codes for CASSWQFYGYTF.

CDR3 amino acids: CASSKGQGDVGYTF. CDR3 coding DNA: TGTGCCAGCAGCAAGGGACAGGGAGATGTTGGCTACACCTTC. The J gene is TRBJ1-2, the V gene TRBV5-4; TRBD1 agrees at 9 bases. CDR1 is SGHNT, CDR2 YYREEE, per germline (reference sequence). Trimming at V came to 4 bases and at J to 7 bases, leaving 8 bases not matched to a gene. This CDR3 is 14 amino acids long.

This chain links TRBV4-1 with TRBJ2-3; 9 bases are a match to TRBD2. The length of the CDR3 is 15 residues. Germline V gives CDR1 MGHRA, CDR2 YSYEKL. The J segment lost 4 bases and the V segment lost 1 base, leaving 3 bases of the junction unmatched. The CDR3 sequence: CASSQVRGGPDTQYF. For the CDR3, the DNA is TGCGCCAGCAGCCAAGTGCGGGGGGGCCCAGATACGCAGTATTTT.

The chain uses TRBV7-2 and TRBJ2-1; 9 bases are shared with TRBD1. After removal of 5 bases from V and 3 bases from J, the junction contained 2 bases not matched to a gene. Germline loops: CDR1 SGHTA, CDR2 FQGNSA. The CDR3 runs to 14 residues. In nucleotides, the CDR3 is TGTGCCAGCAGCGGACAGGGGTTCTACAATGAGCAGTTCTTC. It codes for CASSGQGFYNEQFF.

The chain is built from TRBV30 and TRBJ2-3; TRBD2 might be the D (5 bases). Trimming left V 5 bases short and J 1 base short, with 10 bases between. This CDR3 is 13 amino acids long. CDR1 is GTSNPN and CDR2 is SVGIG in the germline V gene (reference sequence). The CDR3 sequence: CAWGLGGTDTQYF. CDR3 nucleotide sequence: TGTGCCTGGGGACTTGGCGGCACAGATACGCAGTATTTT.

As regards this clone: An end of the junction does not agree with germline; a read error may underlie this. The V call is TRBV6-1, the J call TRBJ1-4; D is uncertain. This CDR3 region has 13 residues. CDR1 and CDR2 from the germline V gene are MNHNS and SASEGT. The CDR3 sequence: CASGESGREKLFF. The CDR3 bases are TGTGCCAGCGGTGAGTCCGGGCGTGAAAAACTGTTTTTT.

The CDR3 nucleotides are TGTGCCAGCGAACACGGCGGTAACACTGAAGCTTTCTTT. Translation: CASEHGGNTEAFF. This chain connects TRBV7-9 to TRBJ1-1; no definite D call. The CDR3 consists of 13 residues. Trimming took off 8 bases at V and 2 bases at J, with 12 bases between the two ends. CDR1 and CDR2 (germline): SEHNR, FQNEAQ (reference sequence).

CDR3 loop: CASSPRDSMNTEAFF. The DNA for the CDR3 is TGTGCCAGCAGTCCTAGGGACAGCATGAACACTGAAGCTTTCTTT. The gene calls are TRBV28 and TRBJ1-1, with 7 bases aligning to TRBD1. V was clipped by 5 bases and J by 0 bases; unmatched bases: 6. The CDR3 runs 15 residues. Germline-derived CDR1 and CDR2 are MDHEN and SYDVKM.

This rearrangement joins TRBV5-1 to TRBJ1-1; D is uncertain. Germline lookup yields CDR1 SGHRS and CDR2 YFSETQ. Trimming removed 0 bases at V and 6 bases at J, with 15 bases between. The CDR3 runs 15 residues. This CDR3 reads CASSLEGSPVAEAFF. The CDR3 DNA follows: TGCGCCAGCAGCTTGGAGGGCAGTCCCGTCGCTGAAGCTTTCTTT.

This clone was seen a single time. The chain links TRBV6-5 to TRBJ2-1; 9 bases fit TRBD1. J lost 0 bases, V lost 6 bases, and 3 bases had no gene match. This CDR3 has 15 residues. Germline V gene sequence: CDR1 MNHEY, CDR2 SVGAGI. In nucleotides, the CDR3 is TGTGCCAGCAGCCCGGACAGGGGCTCCTACAATGAGCAGTTCTTC. Its protein product is CASSPDRGSYNEQFF.

The chain recombines TRBV5-4 with TRBJ1-2, with 11 bases identical to TRBD1. V was clipped by 5 bases and J by 5 bases; unmatched bases: 11. The CDR3 covers 16 residues. Germline loops: CDR1 SGHNT, CDR2 YYREEE (reference sequence). The CDR3 sequence: CASSTDRGRGMYGYTF. In DNA, the CDR3 is TGTGCCAGCAGTACGGACAGGGGGCGAGGAATGTATGGCTACACCTTC.

The V and J genes are TRBV7-8 and TRBJ2-6; perhaps TRBD1 as D (6 bases). The CDR3 runs to 15 residues. Germline V gene sequence: CDR1 SGHVS, CDR2 FQNEAQ. Trimming stripped 5 bases from V and 2 bases from J, with 10 bases between. DNA for the CDR3: TGTGCCAGCAGCCCAGAGGGGGCTGGGGCCAACGTCCTGACTTTC. It yields the protein CASSPEGAGANVLTF.

This clone was detected only a few times. This chain joins TRBV30 and TRBJ1-4; D perhaps matches TRBD1 (5 bases). The length of the CDR3 is 15 residues. Germline V gene lookup returns CDR1 GTSNPN and CDR2 SVGIG (reference sequence). Trimming removed 0 bases from V and 0 bases from J, with 8 bases in between. The CDR3 DNA reads as TGTGCCTGGAGTGTCAGGGAGACAACTAATGAAAAACTGTTTTTT. Amino acid sequence: CAWSVRETTNEKLFF.

The chain joins TRBV19 to TRBJ2-5; D may be TRBD1 (5 bases). The CDR3 runs to 13 residues. Germline CDR1 LNHDA, CDR2 SQIVND (reference sequence). Trimming took off 5 bases at V and 0 bases at J, with 7 bases between the two ends. CDR3 loop: CASSGHYQETQYF. For the CDR3, the DNA is TGTGCCAGTAGTGGACATTACCAAGAGACCCAGTACTTC.

The chain combines TRBV6-5 with TRBJ2-5; 8 nucleotides match TRBD2. The germline gives CDR1 MNHEY, CDR2 SVGAGI. V lost 10 bases to trimming and J lost 0 bases; unmatched junction nucleotides: 10. There are 15 residues in the CDR3. The CDR3 coding sequence is TGTGCCACTAGCACGGGCGGGGGGAACCAAGAGACCCAGTACTTC. Protein sequence: CATSTGGGNQETQYF.

The V call is TRBV6-5, the J call TRBJ1-3; 7 bases map to TRBD1. Germline assignment: CDR1 MNHEY and CDR2 SVGAGI. The CDR3 runs to 15 residues. Losses at the gene ends were 5 bases for V and 3 bases for J; bases not matched to a gene: 7. The CDR3 DNA reads TGTGCCAGCAGTACGACAGGGCTACTTGGAAACACCATATATTTT. Protein product: CASSTTGLLGNTIYF.

This chain joins TRBV12-5 and TRBJ1-1; D is possibly TRBD1 (6 bases). Germline V lookup: CDR1 LGHNT, CDR2 FRNRAP. V was trimmed by 5 bases and J by 6 bases, leaving 16 bases between them. This CDR3 comprises 14 residues. The DNA for the CDR3 is TGTGCTAGTGGTCTGACGGGGGCTCGATCTGAAGCTTTCTTT. Translated, it gives CASGLTGARSEAFF. The full variable domain, rest sourced from reference TRBV12-5 and TRBJ1-1, is DARVTQTPRHKVTEMGQEVTMRCQPILGHNTVFWYRQTMMQGLELLAYFRNRAPLDDSGMPKDRFSAEMPDATLATLKIQPSEPRDSAVYFCASGLTGARSEAFFGQGTRLTVV.

The gene calls are TRBV7-2 and TRBJ1-5; D gene unclear. The V and J ends lost 1 base and 2 bases respectively, with 9 bases between them. The germline V gene encodes CDR1 SGHTA and CDR2 FQGNSA. This CDR3 contains 15 residues. The CDR3 DNA follows: TGTGCCAGCAGCTTAGATAGGTCCGGCAATCAGCCCCAGCATTTT. Residues: CASSLDRSGNQPQHF.

This clone appeared once. The chain uses TRBV10-3 and TRBJ2-7, with D possibly TRBD1 on 5 matching bases. Germline loops: CDR1 ENHRY, CDR2 SYGVKD. The CDR3 contains 15 residues. V gave up 0 bases and J gave up 7 bases, with 16 bases separating them. The CDR3: CAISESQGRLWEQYF. DNA of the CDR3: TGTGCCATCAGTGAGTCGCAGGGAAGGTTATGGGAGCAGTACTTC.

The chain recombines TRBV18 with TRBJ1-3; 9 bases map to TRBD1. The CDR3 has 17 residues. The V segment lost 5 bases and the J segment 0 bases; nucleotides outside the gene matches: 8. Germline-derived CDR1 and CDR2 are KGHSH and LQKENI. CDR3 in amino acids: CASSTPGTGNSGNTIYF. In nucleotides, the CDR3 is TGTGCCAGCTCAACTCCCGGGACAGGGAACTCTGGAAACACCATATATTTT. The full variable domain, with the rest looked up from reference TRBV18 and TRBJ1-3, is NAGVMQNPRHLVRRRGQEARLRCSPMKGHSHVYWYRQLPEEGLKFMVYLQKENIIDESGMPKERFSAEFPKEGPSILRIQQVVRGDSAAYFCASSTPGTGNSGNTIYFGEGSWLTVV.

V gene TRBV30 combines with J gene TRBJ1-6; D possibly corresponds to TRBD1 (5 bases). The CDR3 totals 15 residues. Germline V lookup: CDR1 GTSNPN, CDR2 SVGIG (reference sequence). Between the trimmed V and J ends, which lost 5 bases and 9 bases, there was a span of 20 bases. In nucleotides, the CDR3 is TGTGCCTGGCCTCGGCGGGGCAGGGTGCCTTCACCCCTCCACTTT. This codes for CAWPRRGRVPSPLHF.

This clone was observed once. The chain couples TRBV4-1 to TRBJ2-1; 7 bases are a match to TRBD1. The CDR3 is made up of 15 amino acids. With 0 bases clipped from V and 2 bases from J, the junction kept 1 base outside the gene matches. CDR1 MGHRA and CDR2 YSYEKL come from the germline V gene. The CDR3 loop reads CASSQEGGPYNEQFF. The CDR3 bases are TGCGCCAGCAGCCAAGAAGGGGGCCCCTACAATGAGCAGTTCTTC.

This chain connects TRBV7-2 to TRBJ2-2, with D maybe TRBD1 (5 bases). V lost 7 bases, J lost 2 bases, and 17 bases lay in between. The CDR3 runs 16 residues. Germline V lookup: CDR1 SGHTA, CDR2 FQGNSA. This CDR3 is CASKPFPRVNTGELFF. In DNA, the CDR3 is TGTGCCAGCAAACCTTTCCCCAGGGTAAACACCGGGGAGCTGTTTTTT.